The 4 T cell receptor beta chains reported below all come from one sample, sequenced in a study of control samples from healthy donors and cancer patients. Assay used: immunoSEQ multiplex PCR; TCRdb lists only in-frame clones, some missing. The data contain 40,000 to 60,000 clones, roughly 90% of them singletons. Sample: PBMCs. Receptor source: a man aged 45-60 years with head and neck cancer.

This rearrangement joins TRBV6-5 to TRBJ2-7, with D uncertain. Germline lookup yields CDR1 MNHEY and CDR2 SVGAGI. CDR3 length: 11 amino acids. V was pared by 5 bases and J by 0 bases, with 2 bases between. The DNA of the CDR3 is TGTGCCAGCAGTCCCTCCTACGAGCAGTACTTC. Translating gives CASSPSYEQYF.

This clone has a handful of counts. The CDR3 spells CASSEDLGYYEQYF. The CDR3 region has the DNA TGTGCCAGCAGTGAAGATCTAGGGTACTACGAGCAGTACTTC. This rearrangement joins TRBV2 to TRBJ2-7; D call uncertain. Germline lookup yields CDR1 SNHLY and CDR2 FYNNEI. The CDR3 is 14 amino acids. The V end lost 1 base, the J end lost 3 bases, and 10 bases lay between the germline ends.

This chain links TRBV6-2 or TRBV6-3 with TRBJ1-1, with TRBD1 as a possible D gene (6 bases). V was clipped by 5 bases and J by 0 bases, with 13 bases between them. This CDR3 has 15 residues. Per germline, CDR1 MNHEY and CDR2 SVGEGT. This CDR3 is CASSLNRVMNTEAFF. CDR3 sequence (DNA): TGTGCCAGCAGTCTCAACAGGGTCATGAACACTGAAGCTTTCTTT.

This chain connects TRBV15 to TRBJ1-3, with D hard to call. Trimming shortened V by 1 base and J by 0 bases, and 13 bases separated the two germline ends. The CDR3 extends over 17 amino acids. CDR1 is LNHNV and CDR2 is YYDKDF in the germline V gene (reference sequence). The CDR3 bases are TGTGCCACCAGCAGAGGCAGCGGAAGTTTCTCTGGAAACACCATATATTTT. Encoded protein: CATSRGSGSFSGNTIYF. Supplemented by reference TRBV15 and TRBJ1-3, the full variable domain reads DAMVIQNPRYQVTQFGKPVTLSCSQTLNHNVMYWYQQKSSQAPKLLFHYYDKDFNNEADTPDNFQSRRPNTSFCFLDIRSPGLGDTAMYLCATSRGSGSFSGNTIYFGEGSWLTVV.